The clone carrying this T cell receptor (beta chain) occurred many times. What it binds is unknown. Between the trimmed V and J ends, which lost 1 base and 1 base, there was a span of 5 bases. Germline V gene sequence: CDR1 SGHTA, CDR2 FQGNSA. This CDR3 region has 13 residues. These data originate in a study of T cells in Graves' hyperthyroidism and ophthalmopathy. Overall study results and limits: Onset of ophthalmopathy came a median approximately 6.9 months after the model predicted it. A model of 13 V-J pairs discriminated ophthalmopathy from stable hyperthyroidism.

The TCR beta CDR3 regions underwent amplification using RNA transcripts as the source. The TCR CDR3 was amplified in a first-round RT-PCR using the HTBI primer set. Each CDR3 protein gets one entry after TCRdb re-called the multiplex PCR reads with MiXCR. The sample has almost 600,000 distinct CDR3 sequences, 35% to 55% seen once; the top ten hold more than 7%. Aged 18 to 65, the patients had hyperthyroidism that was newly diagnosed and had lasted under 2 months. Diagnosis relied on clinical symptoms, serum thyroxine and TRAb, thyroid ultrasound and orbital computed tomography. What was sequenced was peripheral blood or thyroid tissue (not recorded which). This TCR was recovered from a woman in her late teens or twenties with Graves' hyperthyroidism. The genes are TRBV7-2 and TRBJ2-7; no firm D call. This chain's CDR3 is CASSLDKSYEQYF. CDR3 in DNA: TGTGCCAGCAGCTTAGACAAATCCTACGAGCAGTACTTC. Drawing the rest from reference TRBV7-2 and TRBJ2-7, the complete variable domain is GAGVSQSPSNKVTEKGKDVELRCDPISGHTALYWYRQSLGQGLEFLIYFQGNSAPDKSGLPSDRFSAERTGGSVSTLTIQRTQQEDSAVYLCASSLDKSYEQYFGPGTRLTVT.